Presented here are 24 T cell receptor beta chains from one specimen sequenced in a study of blood T cell repertoires in COVID-19 (dated by TCRdb to 2020 to 2022). Preparation of the library involved the immunoSEQ multiplex PCR assay. TCRdb obtained this table from immuneACCESS and retained in-frame rearrangements with V and J assigned. These tables miss some clones; where compared with another copy, unresolved V genes account for less than half of the shortfall, and the remainder is unexplained. The sample yields 200,000 to 250,000 clones; roughly 80% were counted once. The ten largest clones add up to roughly 4.6% of the sample. The specimen was peripheral blood. The source of these receptors is a woman aged 60-75 years who had recovered from COVID-19.

The chain joins TRBV6-6 to TRBJ1-1; D is unresolved. Germline V gene data show CDR1 as MNHNY and CDR2 as SVGAGI (reference sequence). This CDR3 region has 14 residues. Trimming shortened V by 6 bases and J by 0 bases, and 11 bases separated the two germline ends. CDR3 amino acids: CASSRNTVNTEAFF. The CDR3 DNA reads as TGTGCCAGCAGCCGAAACACAGTGAACACTGAAGCTTTCTTT.

The gene calls are TRBV4-1 and TRBJ2-7; D gene ambiguous. Per germline, CDR1 MGHRA and CDR2 YSYEKL. The CDR3 totals 17 residues. Trimming took 1 base from V and 0 from J, leaving 16 bases between them. CDR3 sequence reads: CASSQGSGVVSSYEQYF. CDR3 in DNA: TGCGCCAGCAGCCAAGGAAGTGGTGTCGTCAGCTCCTACGAGCAGTACTTC.

There are a few counts of this clone. The chain uses TRBV4-2 and TRBJ1-6; TRBD1 matches 9 bases. In germline, CDR1 is LGHNA, CDR2 YNFKEQ. V lost 4 bases and J lost 10; bases outside the gene matches: 8. The length of the CDR3 is 15 residues. CDR3 residues: CASSPRQGVGSPLHF. The CDR3 DNA reads as TGTGCCAGCAGCCCACGACAGGGGGTCGGCTCACCCCTCCACTTT.

The genes are TRBV2 and TRBJ1-1; 12 bases fit TRBD1. There are 18 residues in the CDR3. CDR1 is SNHLY, CDR2 FYNNEI, per germline. Trimming cost V 6 bases and J 5 bases; bases outside gene matches: 16. The CDR3 spells CASSVRPGQGATSTEAFF. The CDR3 region has the DNA TGTGCCAGCAGCGTAAGACCGGGACAGGGGGCGACGAGTACTGAAGCTTTCTTT.

The chain recombines TRBV6-5 with TRBJ2-7, with 7 bases aligning to TRBD1. V shed 7 bases, J shed 3 bases, and the junction held 12 bases outside the gene matches. Per germline, CDR1 MNHEY and CDR2 SVGAGI. The CDR3 is 15 amino acids. CDR3 sequence (DNA): TGTGCCAGCACCTCCCTCTCCGGGACAGACTACGAGCAGTACTTC. It translates to CASTSLSGTDYEQYF.

In this sample, this clone turned up once. V gene TRBV6-5 combines with J gene TRBJ2-1, with a weak D call TRBD1 (6 bases). Trimming removed 4 bases at V and 0 bases at J, with 10 bases between. Germline values: CDR1 MNHEY, CDR2 SVGAGI. This CDR3 has 15 amino acids. For the CDR3, the DNA is TGTGCCAGCAGTTCTACAGGGCCCTCCTACAATGAGCAGTTCTTC. It translates to CASSSTGPSYNEQFF.

The chain's CDR3 is CASSTPGLKANTGELFF. CDR3 DNA sequence: TGTGCCAGCAGCACCCCGGGACTGAAAGCGAACACCGGGGAGCTGTTTTTT. The chain uses TRBV9 and TRBJ2-2; D might be TRBD2 (6 bases). The length of the CDR3 is 17 residues. The germline V gene has CDR1 SGDLS and CDR2 YYNGEE. Trimming took 4 bases from V and 0 from J, leaving 16 bases between them.

The V and J genes are TRBV7-2 and TRBJ2-1, with 9 bases identical to TRBD1. The J segment lost 7 bases and the V segment lost 5 bases, leaving 12 bases of the junction unmatched. This CDR3 has 16 residues. CDR1 SGHTA and CDR2 FQGNSA come from the germline V gene. The CDR3 here is CASSKQGARSKNEQFF. CDR3 DNA sequence: TGTGCCAGCAGCAAACAGGGGGCGCGTTCAAAAAATGAGCAGTTCTTC.

The chain combines TRBV5-5 with TRBJ2-5, with a weak D call TRBD1 (5 bases). The V and J ends lost 6 bases and 5 bases respectively, with 14 bases between them. CDR1 is SGHKS and CDR2 is YYEKEE in the germline V gene (reference sequence). The CDR3 length is 13 residues. CDR3: CASTRRGHETQYF. CDR3 nucleotides: TGTGCCAGCACCCGTAGGGGTCATGAGACCCAGTACTTC.

The chain has TRBV27 and TRBJ1-2; a weak D match, TRBD1 (6 bases). This CDR3 has 14 residues. The V and J ends lost 2 bases and 8 bases respectively, with 15 bases between them. Looked up from germline, CDR1 is MNHEY and CDR2 is SMNVEV (reference sequence). The CDR3 loop reads CASSLLAGAGGYTF. CDR3 DNA sequence: TGTGCCAGCAGTTTACTCGCAGGGGCAGGCGGCTACACCTTC.

V usage is TRBV28 and J usage is TRBJ2-7, with a weak D call TRBD1 (5 bases). CDR1 and CDR2 from the germline V gene are MDHEN and SYDVKM. Between the trimmed V and J ends, which lost 2 bases and 5 bases, there was a span of 13 bases. The CDR3 is made up of 14 amino acids. The CDR3 here is CASSLGQGINEQYF. The DNA of the CDR3 is TGTGCCAGCAGTTTAGGGCAGGGAATTAACGAGCAGTACTTC. Variable domain in full (rest from reference TRBV28 and TRBJ2-7): DVKVTQSSRYLVKRTGEKVFLECVQDMDHENMFWYRQDPGLGLRLIYFSYDVKMKEKGDIPEGYSVSREKKERFSLILESASTNQTSMYLCASSLGQGINEQYFGPGTRLTVT.

The chain has TRBV4-1 and TRBJ2-7, with D possibly matching TRBD1 (6 bases). Germline assignment: CDR1 MGHRA and CDR2 YSYEKL. The CDR3 covers 14 residues. The V and J ends lost 4 bases and 2 bases respectively, with 12 bases between them. CDR3 in amino acids: CASSPVGTTYEQYF. CDR3 DNA sequence: TGCGCCAGCAGCCCAGTCGGGACAACCTACGAGCAGTACTTC.

V and J are TRBV15 and TRBJ1-2; TRBD1 aligns across 7 bases. Germline-derived CDR1 and CDR2 are LNHNV and YYDKDF (reference sequence). CDR3 length equals 14 residues. The V gene end was trimmed by 1 base and the J gene end by 8 bases; junction bases not matched to a gene: 7. CDR3 loop: CATSRADRVGGYTF. CDR3 in DNA: TGTGCCACCAGCAGAGCCGACAGGGTGGGAGGCTACACCTTC.

Concerning this clone itself: The junction shows a germline mismatch at one end, possibly a read error. The V call is TRBV7-7, the J call TRBJ1-4, with D uncertain. This CDR3 contains 12 residues. Germline assignment: CDR1 SSHAT and CDR2 FNYEAQ (reference sequence). The CDR3 nucleotides read TGTGCTAGCAGCTTTCTCGGAGGGAAAACTGTTTTT. Translating gives CASSFLGGKTVF.

This clone appeared a single time. The chain uses TRBV15 and TRBJ1-2; 8 bases are shared with TRBD1. The CDR3 sequence is 15 residues long. CDR1 is LNHNV and CDR2 is YYDKDF in the germline V gene (reference sequence). The junction had 3 bases not matched to a gene; V was cut back by 0 bases and J by 3 bases. The CDR3 sequence: CATSRDLGQDYGYTF. In DNA form, the CDR3 reads TGTGCCACCAGCAGAGATCTGGGACAGGACTATGGCTACACCTTC.

V is TRBV18 and J is TRBJ1-1, with TRBD1 matching 9 bases. CDR3 length equals 14 residues. The trim removed 4 bases at V and 5 bases at J, leaving 5 bases unmatched. Germline values: CDR1 KGHSH, CDR2 LQKENI. Here the CDR3 reads CASSRLQGATEAFF. The CDR3 DNA follows: TGTGCCAGCTCACGATTACAGGGGGCTACTGAAGCTTTCTTT.

The chain links TRBV7-9 to TRBJ2-7; the D gene is possibly TRBD2 (6 bases). Trimming took 4 bases from V and 4 from J, leaving 8 bases between them. The germline CDR1 and CDR2 sequences are SEHNR and FQNEAQ (reference sequence). There are 12 residues in the CDR3. DNA for the CDR3: TGTGCCAGCAGCTGGGACTTTTACGAGCAGTACTTC. Its protein is CASSWDFYEQYF.

This rearrangement joins TRBV6-5 to TRBJ2-5; 11 nucleotides match TRBD2. V was pared by 8 bases and J by 2 bases, with 1 base of the junction left unmatched. The CDR3 covers 13 residues. The germline V gene has CDR1 MNHEY and CDR2 SVGAGI. As DNA, the CDR3 is TGTGCCAGCTTAGCGGGGGGGCAAGAGACCCAGTACTTC. Its protein product is CASLAGGQETQYF.

The J gene is TRBJ1-1, the V gene TRBV6-5; D is unclear. V was cut by 4 bases and J by 5 bases, with 14 bases left in between. The CDR3 spans 14 residues. Per germline, CDR1 MNHEY and CDR2 SVGAGI. The CDR3 DNA is TGTGCCAGCAGTTTTGGCCGTACGCGGACTGAAGCTTTCTTT. This sequence encodes CASSFGRTRTEAFF.

The chain carries TRBV11-2 and TRBJ2-1; 10 bases are a match to TRBD1. Trimming cost V 7 bases and J 7 bases; bases outside gene matches: 16. The germline V gene encodes CDR1 SGHAT and CDR2 FQNNGV. The CDR3 loop spans 17 amino acids. The CDR3 DNA sequence: TGTGCCAGCACCCCGCTGTTCAGGACAGGGGGGACTAATGAGCAGTTCTTC. Encoded protein: CASTPLFRTGGTNEQFF.

CDR3 sequence: CASSEGFTDTQYF. The CDR3 DNA sequence: TGTGCCAGCTCCGAGGGCTTCACAGATACGCAGTATTTT. This rearrangement joins TRBV2 to TRBJ2-3, with D perhaps matching TRBD2 (5 bases). Trimming pared 8 bases from V and 2 bases from J, leaving 11 bases between. The CDR3 has 13 residues. CDR1 is SNHLY, CDR2 FYNNEI, per germline.

Only a few counts were recorded for this clone. This sequence joins TRBV7-9 and TRBJ2-2, with 8 bases identical to TRBD1. Germline V lookup: CDR1 SEHNR, CDR2 FQNEAQ (reference sequence). The V gene end was trimmed by 6 bases and the J gene end by 0 bases; junction bases not matched to a gene: 6. The CDR3 loop spans 16 amino acids. CDR3 region: CASRKVRGPNTGELFF. The CDR3 DNA reads TGTGCCAGCAGGAAGGTCAGGGGGCCGAACACCGGGGAGCTGTTTTTT. Full variable domain (remainder filled in from reference TRBV7-9 and TRBJ2-2): DTGVSQNPRHKITKRGQNVTFRCDPISEHNRLYWYRQTLGQGPEFLTYFQNEAQLEKSRLLSDRFSAERPKGSFSTLEIQRTEQGDSAMYLCASRKVRGPNTGELFFGEGSRLTVL.

CDR3: CASSGDRAEAFF. As DNA, the CDR3 is TGTGCCAGCTCCGGGGACAGGGCTGAAGCTTTCTTT. V usage is TRBV18 and J usage is TRBJ1-1, with 9 bases that match TRBD1. The CDR3 spans 12 residues. J was trimmed by 6 bases and V by 6 bases; bases with no gene match: 2. Germline V gene sequence: CDR1 KGHSH, CDR2 LQKENI.

In this sample, this clone turned up once. The chain recombines TRBV15 with TRBJ2-7; 12 bases match TRBD2. This CDR3 has 15 residues. Germline trimming cut 3 bases from V and 3 bases from J; bases unmatched to any gene: 3. CDR1 and CDR2 (germline): LNHNV, YYDKDF (reference sequence). The CDR3 region is CATSSMTSGGYEQYF. The CDR3, as DNA: TGTGCCACCAGCAGTATGACTAGCGGGGGCTACGAGCAGTACTTC. The full variable domain, completed using reference TRBV15 and TRBJ2-7, is DAMVIQNPRYQVTQFGKPVTLSCSQTLNHNVMYWYQQKSSQAPKLLFHYYDKDFNNEADTPDNFQSRRPNTSFCFLDIRSPGLGDTAMYLCATSSMTSGGYEQYFGPGTRLTVT.